The rows below give T cell receptor beta chains drawn from one sample of a study of post-analysis software for immune sequencing data. TCRdb itself ran the PCR reads through MiXCR, one entry per CDR3 protein. Among hundreds of thousands of distinct CDR3 sequences listed, roughly 27% were seen once. The sequencing input was blood. The source is a girl aged 10 to 17 with multiple sclerosis. CDR3s include the opening cysteine and the closing phenylalanine or tryptophan. The D gene is left open where the match is weak. Clone size, where shown, is once, few, many, or a class for clones that have expanded.

NA	NA	TRBV29-1	TRBJ1-6	19	TGCAGCGTTGGCTTTGTACAGGGACGACATAGCTCCTATAATTCACCCCTCCACTTT	CSVGFVQGRHSSYNSPLHF
NA	NA	TRBV20-1	TRBJ2-1	15	TGCAGTGCTAGAGATAGGGAGCAGTCCTACAATGAGCAGTTCTTC	CSARDREQSYNEQFF
NA	NA	TRBV28	TRBJ2-3	16	TGTGCCAGCAGTTTATTGGTTGGGGAGGGGGAGGATACGCAGTATTTT	CASSLLVGEGEDTQYF
TRBD1	NA	TRBV2	TRBJ1-2	14	TGTGCCAGCAGTGAAGACCGGGACAGCTATGGCTACACCTTC	CASSEDRDSYGYTF
NA	NA	TRBV10-3	TRBJ1-2	15	TGTGCCATCAGTGAGTCCAGTGAGGGAGGCTATGGCTACACCTTC	CAISESSEGGYGYTF
NA	NA	TRBV5-6	TRBJ2-3	15	TGTGCCAGCAGCTTGGCTCCTTCCCCCACAGATACGCAGTATTTT	CASSLAPSPTDTQYF
NA	few	TRBV7-8	TRBJ2-1	11	TGTGCCAGCAGGGGGTCACGGGAGCAGTTCTTC	CASRGSREQFF
NA	NA	TRBV9	TRBJ2-1	16	TGTGCCAGCAGCCCGGCCCCCAATATGTACTACAATGAGCAGTTCTTC	CASSPAPNMYYNEQFF
NA	NA	TRBV7-2	TRBJ2-1	15	TGTGCCAGCAGCTTAACAGCGCGGCCCGGGAATGAGCAGTTCTTC	CASSLTARPGNEQFF
NA	few	TRBV4-3	TRBJ1-4	15	TGCGCCAGCAGCCAAGAATCGGGGCGGGGTGAAAAACTGTTTTTT	CASSQESGRGEKLFF
NA	NA	TRBV24-1	TRBJ2-1	13	TGTGCCACCAGTGACTCTAGGTATGGTGAGCAGTTCTTC	CATSDSRYGEQFF
NA	NA	TRBV18	TRBJ2-3	14	TGTGCCAGCTCACCGCAAGGGGTTCCCGATACGCAGTATTTT	CASSPQGVPDTQYF
NA	NA	TRBV3-1	TRBJ2-3	14	TGTGCCAGCAGCCAGACGGGACACCTAGATACGCAGTATTTT	CASSQTGHLDTQYF
NA	NA	TRBV2	TRBJ1-2	18	TGTGCCAGCGGAAGCCCAGGCGGGGACTCCCGCAGGTCGTATGGCTACACCTTC	CASGSPGGDSRRSYGYTF
TRBD2	few	TRBV20-1	TRBJ2-1	13	TGCAGTAAAGCGGGAGGAGGAGGGAATGAGCAGTTCTTC	CSKAGGGGNEQFF
TRBD2	NA	TRBV28	TRBJ2-5	15	TGTGCCAGCAACGCGGGAGGGCTATTACAAGAGACCCAGTACTTC	CASNAGGLLQETQYF
NA	NA	TRBV7-9	TRBJ1-6	13	TGTGCCGGAGGCCGAGGGGGTAATTCACCCCTCCACTTT	CAGGRGGNSPLHF
TRBD1	few	TRBV4-3	TRBJ1-1	16	TGCGCCAGCAGCTTCGGGACAGGTAATATGAACACTGAAGCTTTCTTT	CASSFGTGNMNTEAFF
NA	NA	TRBV7-9	TRBJ2-1	15	TGTGCCAGCAGCTTAGGGCATTTGGGCCGCAATGAGCAGTTCTTC	CASSLGHLGRNEQFF
TRBD2	NA	TRBV6-2/TRBV6-3	TRBJ2-7	17	TGTGCCAGCAGCCCCCTCGGCGGGACTAGCGCTTATCACGAGCAGTACTTC	CASSPLGGTSAYHEQYF
NA	once	TRBV27	TRBJ2-5	14	TGTGCCAGCAGTTTAAGGCCCCCTCGGCATGAGCAGTACTTC	CASSLRPPRHEQYF
NA	few	TRBV5-1	TRBJ2-3	13	TGCGCCAGCTTTCTCAGCAGCACAGATACGCAGTATTTT	CASFLSSTDTQYF
NA	few	TRBV7-2	TRBJ2-1	12	TGTGCCAGCAGCTTAGCGGAGCGGGAGCAGTTCTTC	CASSLAEREQFF
TRBD2	few	TRBV11-2	TRBJ2-1	20	TGTGCCAGCAGCTCCCCTAGCCTTTCCGGGACTAGCGGGAGCTACAATGAGCAGTTCTTC	CASSSPSLSGTSGSYNEQFF
NA	NA	TRBV7-6	TRBJ1-5	17	TGTGCCAGCAGCCCCCGTCCCGCAGAGTATAGCAATCAGCCCCAGCATTTT	CASSPRPAEYSNQPQHF
NA	NA	TRBV12-3/TRBV12-4	TRBJ2-6	15	TGTGCCAGCAGTACTGGAGCAGCTGGGGCCAACGTCCTGACTTTC	CASSTGAAGANVLTF
TRBD2	NA	TRBV5-1	TRBJ2-1	19	TGCGCCAGCAGCTATGGACTAGCGGGGGGCCCCAGCTCCTACAATGAGCAGTTCTTC	CASSYGLAGGPSSYNEQFF
NA	few	TRBV9	TRBJ1-5	15	TGTGCCAGCAGCGTGACCGCGAGTGGCAATCAGCCCCAGCATTTT	CASSVTASGNQPQHF
TRBD1	NA	TRBV25-1	TRBJ1-2	12	TGTGCCAGCAGTGGCCCGGGACAGGGCTACACCTTC	CASSGPGQGYTF
TRBD2	few	TRBV20-1	TRBJ2-1	15	TGCAGTTCTGGGGCTAGCGGGAGGGCCGGGAATGAGCAGTTCTTC	CSSGASGRAGNEQFF
NA	few	TRBV5-1	TRBJ2-1	15	TGCGCCAGCAGCTCCACGCAGGGGTTAAACAATGAGCAGTTCTTC	CASSSTQGLNNEQFF
TRBD1	NA	TRBV14	TRBJ2-1	16	TGTGCCAGCAGCGCCCCCCAGACAGGGTTCTACAATGAGCAGTTCTTC	CASSAPQTGFYNEQFF
NA	few	TRBV4-1	TRBJ2-3	17	TGCGCCAGCAGCCAAGTCGGCCAGAGACCCGGCACAGATACGCAGTATTTT	CASSQVGQRPGTDTQYF
NA	NA	TRBV6-5	TRBJ2-1	16	TGTGCCAGCAGTTATGGGACAGGACTAGCGTATCATGAGCAGTTCTTC	CASSYGTGLAYHEQFF
NA	few	TRBV5-8	TRBJ1-4	16	TGTGCCAGCAGCTTGGATAGGGGGACGGCATGGGGAAAACTGTTTTTT	CASSLDRGTAWGKLFF
NA	NA	TRBV6-2/TRBV6-3	TRBJ1-5	13	TGTGCCAGCCGACAAGGGGAGAATCAGCCCCAGCATTTT	CASRQGENQPQHF